The T cell receptor beta chain described here comes from a study of control samples from healthy donors and cancer patients (dated by TCRdb to 2018 to 2021). Of note for this clone: Its recognized antigen is unknown. Within one base of it there is no much larger clone, and no base qualities were kept.

Library construction relied on the immunoSEQ multiplex PCR assay. In its TCRdb copy, this immuneACCESS table keeps in-frame sequences only and misses some clones. Where compared with another copy, unresolved V genes explain less than half of these, and the others have no known cause. Here the sample has just over 150,000 clones; 85% to 90% occur a single time. The ten largest make up around 12% of the sample. This clonotype originated in a man younger than 40 in good health. The material sequenced was blood.

The CDR3 sequence is CASSDGWTSGNTIYF. The DNA sequence reads TGTGCCAGCAGTGACGGATGGACCTCTGGAAACACCATATATTTT. The sequence joins TRBV6-1 to TRBJ1-3, with the D gene uncertain. At the junction V is shortened by 3 bases and J by 0 bases, with 9 bases in between. CDR1 and CDR2 (MNHNS, SASEGT) derive from the germline V gene. The CDR3 covers 15 residues, taking in both the cysteine and the phenylalanine. Only CDR3 DNA is held: 45 bases, read in frame from base 1.